This TCR beta chain was sequenced in a study of T cell changes during pregnancy in multiple sclerosis. TCRdb's table, derived via immunoSEQ multiplex PCR, lists solely in-frame clones and lacks some. The data contain about 130,000 clones, about 95% of them seen just once; the ten biggest clones take up roughly 0.44%. From germline, CDR1 is SGHRS and CDR2 YFSETQ. The V and J ends lost 0 bases and 2 bases, in that order; junction bases with no gene match: 0. The CDR3 has 15 residues. The sequence derives from a female donor with multiple sclerosis, enrolled in a pregnancy study. The chain is built from TRBV5-1 and TRBJ2-1; the match to TRBD1 covers 9 bases. Sequenced here: peripheral blood, sampled after pregnancy. The CDR3 nucleotides are TGCGCCAGCAGCTTGGGGGACAGGGCCTACAATGAGCAGTTCTTC. Translated: CASSLGDRAYNEQFF.